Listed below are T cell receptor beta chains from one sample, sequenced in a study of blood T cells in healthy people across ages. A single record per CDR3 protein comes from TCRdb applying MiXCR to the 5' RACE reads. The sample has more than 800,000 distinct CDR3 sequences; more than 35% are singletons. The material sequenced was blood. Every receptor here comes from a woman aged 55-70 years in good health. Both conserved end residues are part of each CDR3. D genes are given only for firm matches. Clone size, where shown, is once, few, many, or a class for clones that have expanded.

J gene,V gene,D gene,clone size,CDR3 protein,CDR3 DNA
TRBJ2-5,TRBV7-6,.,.,CASSLVGFRRDSQETQYF,TGTGCCAGCAGCTTAGTGGGTTTTAGGCGGGACTCCCAAGAGACCCAGTACTTC
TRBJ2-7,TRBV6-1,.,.,CASSEVARYEQYF,TGTGCCAGCAGTGAAGTAGCCCGGTACGAGCAGTACTTC
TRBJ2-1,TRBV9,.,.,CASSPGKDEQFF,TGTGCCAGCAGCCCCGGAAAGGACGAGCAGTTCTTC
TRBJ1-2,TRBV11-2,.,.,CASSLKERISGYTF,TGTGCCAGCAGCCTGAAAGAGAGGATAAGCGGCTACACCTTC
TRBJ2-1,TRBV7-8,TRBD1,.,CASSHTRGTYNEQFF,TGTGCCAGCAGCCATACCAGGGGGACCTACAATGAGCAGTTCTTC
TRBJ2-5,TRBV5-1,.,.,CASSPWTAKETQYF,TGCGCCAGCAGCCCCTGGACAGCTAAAGAGACCCAGTACTTC
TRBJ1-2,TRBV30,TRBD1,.,CAHRTGRSYTF,TGTGCCCACCGGACAGGGAGGAGCTACACCTTC
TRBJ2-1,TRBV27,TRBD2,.,CASSLWGGRVYNEQFF,TGTGCCAGCAGTTTATGGGGCGGGAGGGTCTACAATGAGCAGTTCTTC
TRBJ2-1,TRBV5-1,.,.,CASYEGSLYDEQFF,TGCGCCAGCTACGAGGGGAGCTTATACGATGAGCAGTTCTTC
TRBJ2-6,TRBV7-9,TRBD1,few,CASSSPPGQGVSGANVLTF,TGTGCCAGCAGCTCGCCTCCGGGACAGGGGGTGTCTGGGGCCAACGTCCTGACTTTC
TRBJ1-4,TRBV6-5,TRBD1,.,CASTYRQGANEKLFF,TGTGCCAGCACCTACAGACAGGGAGCTAATGAAAAACTGTTTTTT
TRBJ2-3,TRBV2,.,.,CASTGLVNTDTQYF,TGTGCCAGCACTGGTCTCGTTAACACAGATACGCAGTATTTT
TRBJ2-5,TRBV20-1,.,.,CSARWSERVKETQYF,TGCAGTGCTAGATGGTCAGAGCGAGTCAAGGAGACCCAGTACTTC
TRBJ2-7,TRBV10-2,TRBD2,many,CASSEASGSRYEQYF,TGCGCCAGCAGTGAGGCTAGCGGGAGTCGGTACGAGCAGTACTTC
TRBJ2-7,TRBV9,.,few,CASSVGLVSYEQYF,TGTGCCAGCAGCGTAGGGCTGGTCTCCTACGAGCAGTACTTC
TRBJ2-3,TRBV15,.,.,CATSTRDPSTDTQYF,TGTGCCACCAGCACCCGGGACCCTAGCACAGATACGCAGTATTTT
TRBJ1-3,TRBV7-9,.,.,CASSPRGDLGNTIYF,TGTGCCAGCAGCCCGAGGGGGGACCTCGGAAACACCATATATTTT
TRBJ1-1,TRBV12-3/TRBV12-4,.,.,CASSLVPGHNTEAFF,TGTGCCAGCAGTTTGGTCCCGGGACACAACACTGAAGCTTTCTTT
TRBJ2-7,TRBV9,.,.,CASSVGSLSSYEQYF,TGTGCCAGCAGCGTAGGGTCGCTATCCTCCTACGAGCAGTACTTC
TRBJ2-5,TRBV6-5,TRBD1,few,CASSYVTGKETQYF,TGTGCCAGCAGTTACGTGACAGGGAAAGAGACCCAGTACTTC
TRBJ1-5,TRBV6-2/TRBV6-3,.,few,CASSPQKEGNQPQHF,TGTGCCAGCAGTCCCCAGAAGGAGGGCAATCAGCCCCAGCATTTT
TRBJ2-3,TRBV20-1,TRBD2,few,CSANTGTSVTTDTQYF,TGCAGTGCTAATACCGGGACTAGCGTTACGACAGATACGCAGTATTTT
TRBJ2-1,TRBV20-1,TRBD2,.,CSARSLAGVRNEQFF,TGCAGTGCTAGATCCCTAGCGGGAGTGAGGAATGAGCAGTTCTTC
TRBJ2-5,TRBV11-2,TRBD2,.,CASSLTGLATQGETQYF,TGTGCCAGCAGCTTAACGGGACTAGCGACCCAAGGGGAGACCCAGTACTTC
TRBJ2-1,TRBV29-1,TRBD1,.,CSDLGQGGNEQFF,TGCAGCGACTTGGGACAGGGGGGAAATGAGCAGTTCTTC
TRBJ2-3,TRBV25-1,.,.,CAGSEYDPVGYTQYF,TGTGCCGGCAGTGAATACGACCCTGTAGGCTATACGCAGTATTTT
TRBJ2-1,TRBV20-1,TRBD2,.,CSARRTSGKVEQFF,TGCAGTGCGCGGCGGACTAGCGGGAAGGTTGAGCAGTTCTTC
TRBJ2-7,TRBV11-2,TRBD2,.,CASSSSPGGLAGAQLRYNEQYF,TGTGCCAGCAGCTCATCCCCCGGAGGACTAGCGGGAGCCCAGCTTAGATACAATGAGCAGTACTTC
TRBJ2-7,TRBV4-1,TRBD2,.,CASSQDRGGGDEQYF,TGCGCCAGCAGCCAAGATCGGGGGGGAGGAGACGAGCAGTACTTC